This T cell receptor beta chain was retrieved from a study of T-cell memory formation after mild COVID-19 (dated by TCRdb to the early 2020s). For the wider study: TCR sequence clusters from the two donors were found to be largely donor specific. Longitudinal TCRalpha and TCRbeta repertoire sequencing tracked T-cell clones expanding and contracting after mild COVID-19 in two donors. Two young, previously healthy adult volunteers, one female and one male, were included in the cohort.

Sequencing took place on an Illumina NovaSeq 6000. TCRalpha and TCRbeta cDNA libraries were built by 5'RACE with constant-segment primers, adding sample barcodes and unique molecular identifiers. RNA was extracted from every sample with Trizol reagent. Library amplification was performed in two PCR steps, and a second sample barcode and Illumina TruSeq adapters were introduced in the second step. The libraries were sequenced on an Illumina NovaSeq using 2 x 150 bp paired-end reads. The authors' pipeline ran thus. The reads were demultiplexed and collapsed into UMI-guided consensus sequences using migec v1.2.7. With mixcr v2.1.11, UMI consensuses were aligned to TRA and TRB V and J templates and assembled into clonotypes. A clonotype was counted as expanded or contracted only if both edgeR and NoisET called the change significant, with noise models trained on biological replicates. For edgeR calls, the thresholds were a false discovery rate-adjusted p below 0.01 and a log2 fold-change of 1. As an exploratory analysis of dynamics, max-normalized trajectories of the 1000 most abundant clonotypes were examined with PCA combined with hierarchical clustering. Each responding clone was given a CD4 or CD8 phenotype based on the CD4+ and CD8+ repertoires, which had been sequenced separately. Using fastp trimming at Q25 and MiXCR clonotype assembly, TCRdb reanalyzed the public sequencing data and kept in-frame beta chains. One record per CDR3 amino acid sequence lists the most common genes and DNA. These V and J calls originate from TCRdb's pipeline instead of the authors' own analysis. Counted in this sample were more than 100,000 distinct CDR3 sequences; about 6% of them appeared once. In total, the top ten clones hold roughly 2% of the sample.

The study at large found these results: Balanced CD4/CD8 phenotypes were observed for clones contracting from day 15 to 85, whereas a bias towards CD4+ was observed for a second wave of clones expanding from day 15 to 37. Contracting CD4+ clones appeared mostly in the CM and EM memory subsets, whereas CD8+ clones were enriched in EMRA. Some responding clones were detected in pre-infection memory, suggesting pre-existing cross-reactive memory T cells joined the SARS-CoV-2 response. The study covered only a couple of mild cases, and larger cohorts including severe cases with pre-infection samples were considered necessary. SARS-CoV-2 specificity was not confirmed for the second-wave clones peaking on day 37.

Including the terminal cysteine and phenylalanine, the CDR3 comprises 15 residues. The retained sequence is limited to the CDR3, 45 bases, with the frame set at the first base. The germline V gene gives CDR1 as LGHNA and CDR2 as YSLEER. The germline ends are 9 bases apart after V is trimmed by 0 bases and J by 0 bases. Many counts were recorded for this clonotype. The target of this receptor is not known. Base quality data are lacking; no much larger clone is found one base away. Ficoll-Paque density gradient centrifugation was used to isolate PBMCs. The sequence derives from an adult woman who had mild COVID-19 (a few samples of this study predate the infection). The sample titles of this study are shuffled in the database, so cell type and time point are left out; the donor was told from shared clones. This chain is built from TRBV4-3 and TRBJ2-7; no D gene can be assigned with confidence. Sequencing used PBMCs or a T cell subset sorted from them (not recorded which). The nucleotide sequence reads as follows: TGCGCCAGCAGCCAAGAGGGTTCGAGCTCCTACGAGCAGTACTTC. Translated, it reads CASSQEGSSSYEQYF.